The T cell receptor beta chain under discussion was sequenced for a study of control samples from healthy donors and cancer patients. The CDR3 totals 13 residues. Per germline, CDR1 GTSNPN and CDR2 SVGIG (reference sequence). Trimming stripped 0 bases from V and 4 bases from J, with 6 bases between. Libraries were prepared by immunoSEQ multiplex PCR; TCRdb keeps only in-frame clonotypes and omits some of them. The sample records 150,000 to 200,000 clones, around 90% being singletons. Sequenced material: blood. The chain links TRBV30 to TRBJ2-2; a possible D gene is TRBD1 (6 bases). The sequence was obtained from a woman between 50 and 59 years old in good health. The CDR3 region has the DNA TGTGCCTGGAGTGTAGGGGGCACCGGGGAGCTGTTTTTT. Translation: CAWSVGGTGELFF.